This T cell receptor (beta chain) was identified during a study of T cells in localized non-small cell lung cancer. Study-wide points: Turning up in adjacent lung were a median approximately 58 of the top 100 tumor clones. Uninvolved adjacent lung had the highest recorded T cell clonality, with tumor below it.

Concerning this clone: Its antigen is not identified.

Libraries were prepared by immunoSEQ multiplex PCR; TCRdb keeps only in-frame clonotypes and omits some of them. Seen here are fewer than 35,000 clones, under 85% observed once, and the top ten hold 36%. This clonotype originated in a male donor aged 60 or over with stage II squamous cell lung carcinoma. The sample was peripheral blood, taken before any cancer treatment.

The CDR3 bases are TGCGCCAGCAGCACCGGGACAGGGAGCACAGATACGCAGTATTTT. This codes for CASSTGTGSTDTQYF. The chain carries TRBV5-1 and TRBJ2-3; TRBD1 agrees at 9 bases. The CDR3 covers 15 residues. The V gene end was trimmed by 4 bases and the J gene end by 0 bases; junction bases not matched to a gene: 3. Germline CDR1 SGHRS, CDR2 YFSETQ.